Following are 6 T cell receptor beta chains from one sample sequenced in a study of blood T cell repertoires in COVID-19. Clones were read by immunoSEQ multiplex PCR, and TCRdb kept only the in-frame ones, dropping some. The sample lists 80,000 or so clones; 80% were seen once. Sequences were obtained from peripheral blood. Every receptor here comes from a woman in her 70s with acute or convalescent COVID-19.

This chain links TRBV7-2 with TRBJ1-1; 10 bases line up with TRBD1. Germline-derived CDR1 and CDR2 are SGHTA and FQGNSA. The CDR3 length is 16 residues. V dropped 4 bases and J dropped 1; count of bases not matched to a gene: 6. In DNA form, the CDR3 reads TGTGCCAGCAGCTCGACAGGGGGCGTTTGGAACACTGAAGCTTTCTTT. This encodes CASSSTGGVWNTEAFF. Supplemented by reference TRBV7-2 and TRBJ1-1, the full variable domain reads GAGVSQSPSNKVTEKGKDVELRCDPISGHTALYWYRQSLGQGLEFLIYFQGNSAPDKSGLPSDRFSAERTGGSVSTLTIQRTQQEDSAVYLCASSSTGGVWNTEAFFGQGTRLTVV.

The V call is TRBV6-4, the J call TRBJ2-3; 8 nucleotides line up with TRBD2. The CDR3 covers 15 residues. J gave up 1 base and V 8 bases, and 8 bases lay outside the gene matches. The germline V gene has CDR1 MRHNA and CDR2 SNTAGT. The CDR3 nucleotides read TGTGCCAGCTTAACGCGGGGGGTTGGCACAGATACGCAGTATTTT. Protein product: CASLTRGVGTDTQYF.

The rearrangement links TRBV7-9 to TRBJ2-3; 10 nucleotides agree with TRBD1. The CDR3 is 13 amino acids. Trimming cost V 5 bases and J 7 bases; bases outside gene matches: 3. Germline V gene lookup returns CDR1 SEHNR and CDR2 FQNEAQ (reference sequence). The CDR3, as DNA: TGTGCCAGCAGCGGACAGGGGGGACATACGCAGTATTTT. Its translation is CASSGQGGHTQYF.

The chain carries TRBV18 and TRBJ2-3, with 11 bases matching TRBD1. With 3 bases clipped from V and 6 bases from J, the junction kept 5 bases outside the gene matches. CDR3 size: 15 residues. The germline gives CDR1 KGHSH, CDR2 LQKENI. The CDR3 reads CASSPGQGGVDTQYF. The CDR3 DNA reads as TGTGCCAGCTCACCGGGACAGGGGGGGGTCGATACGCAGTATTTT.

The chain has TRBV4-1 and TRBJ2-3, with D unclear. V was shortened by 1 base and J by 2 bases, with 10 bases between the two germline ends. Looked up from germline, CDR1 is MGHRA and CDR2 is YSYEKL. This CDR3 spans 15 amino acids. The CDR3 DNA reads as TGCGCCAGCAGCCAAGGCGCCCTTCTCACAGATACGCAGTATTTT. Its protein is CASSQGALLTDTQYF.

The chain uses TRBV12-3 or TRBV12-4 and TRBJ2-1, with D unresolved. Deletions cut 10 bases from V and 7 bases from J, with 8 bases between. This CDR3 comprises 10 residues. CDR3 region: CATPLNEQFF. As DNA, the CDR3 is TGTGCCACCCCCCTGAATGAGCAGTTCTTC.